One sample yielded the 16 T cell receptor beta chains listed below, sequenced in a study of beta chain features in type 1 diabetes (dated by TCRdb to the late 2010s). The study at large found these results: In all four CD4+ subsets, TCRB CDR3 length was moderately but significantly shorter in type 1 diabetes patients.

The library relied on the immunoSEQ multiplex PCR assay. The entire isolated RNA was reverse transcribed using the High Capacity cDNA Reverse Transcription Kit, and thus expressed TCRB transcripts were sequenced. In TCRdb, the immuneACCESS table is reduced to in-frame sequences with V and J assigned. These tables do not hold every clone; where another copy was compared, an unresolved V gene accounts for under half, and the others remain unexplained. The sample table records 150,000 to 200,000 clones; about 9% of these occur just once. About 0.75% of the sample lies in the top ten. Antigens of these TCRs are unknown. The specimen was central memory CD4+ T cells from blood. These receptors originate from a woman in her 30s with type 1 diabetes.

There are a few counts of this clone. The V call is TRBV5-1, the J call TRBJ2-1, with D possibly TRBD2 on 5 matching bases. Germline-derived CDR1 and CDR2 are SGHRS and YFSETQ. Trimming took off 2 bases at V and 5 bases at J, with 8 bases between the two ends. The CDR3 is 13 amino acids. The CDR3 spells CASSFSEHNEQFF. The CDR3 nucleotides are TGCGCCAGCAGCTTTAGCGAACACAATGAGCAGTTCTTC.

This clone was found a few times. This chain links TRBV29-1 with TRBJ1-4; 8 bases align to TRBD1. Germline assignment: CDR1 SQVTM and CDR2 ANQGSEA. Trimming took 4 bases from V and 7 from J; bases not matched to a gene: 5. The CDR3 sequence is 13 residues long. CDR3: CSVADRGREKLFF. The CDR3 nucleotides read TGCAGCGTTGCCGACAGGGGTCGTGAAAAACTGTTTTTT.

V gene TRBV2 combines with J gene TRBJ2-5, with D unclear. The germline gives CDR1 SNHLY, CDR2 FYNNEI. This CDR3 contains 12 residues. The ends were cut back, 7 bases at V and 2 bases at J, with 8 bases in the middle. The CDR3 sequence: CASTYKQETQYF. In nucleotides, the CDR3 is TGTGCCAGCACCTATAAGCAAGAGACCCAGTACTTC. Variable domain in full (rest from reference TRBV2 and TRBJ2-5): EPEVTQTPSHQVTQMGQEVILRCVPISNHLYFYWYRQILGQKVEFLVSFYNNEISEKSEIFDDQFSVERPDGSNFTLKIRSTKLEDSAMYFCASTYKQETQYFGPGTRLLVL.

This clone has a handful of counts. The genes are TRBV5-1 and TRBJ1-2; maybe TRBD1 (6 bases). CDR1 SGHRS and CDR2 YFSETQ come from the germline V gene. The CDR3 is made up of 14 amino acids. V was pared by 0 bases and J by 3 bases, with 9 bases between. The DNA for the CDR3 is TGCGCCAGCAGCTTGGCCCCAGGGGACTATGGCTACACCTTC. This translates into CASSLAPGDYGYTF.

The genes are TRBV4-1 and TRBJ2-7; 8 nucleotides agree with TRBD1. The CDR3 is 14 amino acids. V shed 2 bases, J shed 7 bases, and the junction held 7 bases outside the gene matches. Germline values: CDR1 MGHRA, CDR2 YSYEKL. The CDR3 reads CASSQIGQGWEQYF. CDR3 DNA: TGCGCCAGCAGCCAAATTGGACAGGGTTGGGAGCAGTACTTC.

The chain combines TRBV18 with TRBJ2-1; maybe TRBD1 (6 bases). V lost 3 bases, J lost 9 bases, and 15 bases lay in between. This CDR3 is 14 amino acids long. Germline CDR1 and CDR2: KGHSH and LQKENI. The CDR3: CASSPFGQTIEQFF. The CDR3 DNA reads TGTGCCAGCTCACCGTTCGGACAGACGATTGAGCAGTTCTTC.

This clone came up a few times. CDR3 residues: CASSPGDTGELFF. The CDR3, as DNA: TGCGCCAGCAGCCCGGGGGACACCGGGGAGCTGTTTTTT. The genes are TRBV5-1 and TRBJ2-2; a weak D match, TRBD2 (6 bases). V gave up 4 bases and J gave up 3 bases, with 7 bases separating them. Germline CDR1 is SGHRS and CDR2 is YFSETQ. The CDR3 consists of 13 residues.

Notes on this clone: At one of its ends the junction is not consistent with the germline gene, which may arise from a read error. V usage is TRBV2 and J usage is TRBJ2-1, with D perhaps matching TRBD2 (5 bases). The germline V gene encodes CDR1 SNHLY and CDR2 FYNNEI. There are 11 residues in the CDR3. CDR3: CASSENVAWVF. The DNA of the CDR3 is TGTGCCAGCAGTGAGAATGTAGCGTGGGTCTTC.

This clone has only a few counts. The chain carries TRBV7-8 and TRBJ1-2, with TRBD1 matching over 10 bases. CDR1 is SGHVS and CDR2 is FQNEAQ in the germline V gene. The CDR3 contains 14 residues. V dropped 5 bases and J dropped 6; count of bases not matched to a gene: 6. In DNA form, the CDR3 reads TGTGCCAGCAGCCGACAGGGGGCGCAGGATGGCTACACCTTC. Its protein product is CASSRQGAQDGYTF.

In this sample, this clone turned up a few times. The chain has TRBV27 and TRBJ2-6; TRBD1 agrees at 9 bases. Looked up from germline, CDR1 is MNHEY and CDR2 is SMNVEV (reference sequence). The CDR3 contains 18 residues. V lost 6 bases and J lost 1; bases outside the gene matches: 10. As DNA, the CDR3 is TGTGCCAGCAGCAAAAGTCCCGGGACAGGGTCTGGGGCCAACGTCCTGACTTTC. This gives the protein CASSKSPGTGSGANVLTF.

This clone was detected only a few times. The V gene is TRBV2, the J gene TRBJ1-2; 7 bases are a match to TRBD1. The CDR3 has 13 amino acids. Germline V gives CDR1 SNHLY, CDR2 FYNNEI. With V trimmed by 5 bases and J by 6 bases, 6 bases remained unmatched. The CDR3 DNA reads TGTGCCAGCAGTCCTGACAGGGAGGATGGCTACACCTTC. It yields the protein CASSPDREDGYTF.

This clone has only a few counts. J is TRBJ2-3 and V is TRBV4-1, with a possible D match to TRBD1 (5 bases). The V gene's germline CDR1 is MGHRA and CDR2 YSYEKL. The V and J ends lost 1 base and 0 bases respectively, with 11 bases between them. This CDR3 is 16 amino acids long. CDR3 amino acids: CASSQVGTGSTDTQYF. In nucleotides, the CDR3 is TGCGCCAGCAGCCAAGTTGGAACAGGAAGCACAGATACGCAGTATTTT.

The V call is TRBV14, the J call TRBJ2-5; 13 bases are shared with TRBD2. The CDR3 extends over 18 amino acids. Trimming took 2 bases from V and 3 from J; bases not matched to a gene: 9. Germline assignment: CDR1 SGHDN and CDR2 FVKESK. Here the CDR3 reads CASSQTSWTSGRKETQYF. The CDR3 nucleotides are TGTGCCAGCAGCCAAACATCGTGGACTAGCGGGAGAAAAGAGACCCAGTACTTC.

There are a few counts of this clone. The chain has TRBV5-1 and TRBJ2-7; perhaps TRBD1 as D (5 bases). Looked up from germline, CDR1 is SGHRS and CDR2 is YFSETQ. Trimming removed 0 bases from V and 4 bases from J, with 11 bases in between. CDR3 length: 14 amino acids. CDR3 in amino acids: CASSLDDPGYEQYF. In nucleotides, the CDR3 is TGCGCCAGCAGCTTGGATGATCCAGGGTACGAGCAGTACTTC.

The chain is built from TRBV7-2 and TRBJ1-2; D not resolved. The CDR3 has 14 amino acids. Germline CDR1 SGHTA, CDR2 FQGNSA. With 2 bases removed from V and 1 base from J, the gap between germline ends came to 8 bases. The CDR3 reads CASSLLAVNYGYTF. CDR3 nucleotide sequence: TGTGCCAGCAGCTTATTGGCGGTTAACTATGGCTACACCTTC.

The chain employs TRBV7-8 and TRBJ2-3; possibly TRBD2 for D (6 bases). Trimming removed 2 bases from V and 0 bases from J, with 9 bases in between. The length of the CDR3 is 15 residues. The germline V gene has CDR1 SGHVS and CDR2 FQNEAQ. CDR3 sequence (DNA): TGTGCCAGCAGCTTACGAAGCGGGAGCACAGATACGCAGTATTTT. Protein: CASSLRSGSTDTQYF.